This T cell receptor beta chain was captured in a study of human thymus T cells. General study findings and limits: Thymic repertoires from unrelated individuals overlapped highly, related research reported.

The repertoire was sequenced with immunoSEQ multiplex PCR; TCRdb's copy has only in-frame clones and lacks some. The sample comprises 65,000 to 90,000 clones, roughly 95% of which are singletons, and around 0.03% rests with the top ten. A note on this clone: Its antigen is currently unknown.

From resections taken during corrective heart surgery, the thymus tissue was obtained. This CDR3 is built from 15 residues. V gave up 1 base and J gave up 4 bases, with 13 bases separating them. Germline CDR1 reads MNHEY; CDR2 reads SVGAGI. Sequencing input: thymus tissue. This rearrangement joins TRBV6-5 to TRBJ1-2; D unresolved. The receptor was isolated from a girl in the first two years of life with a congenital heart defect but otherwise immunologically healthy. The CDR3 nucleotides are TGTGCCAGCAGTTACTATGGTGGTGAAGGCTATGGCTACACCTTC. This encodes CASSYYGGEGYGYTF.